Shown below are 2 T cell receptor beta chains from a single sample sequenced in a study of CD8+ T cells in alopecia areata. Extracted RNA was reverse transcribed, and the resulting cDNA served as sequencing template. Method: immunoSEQ multiplex PCR; TCRdb's copy keeps in-frame clones and lacks some. The sample lists 25,000 or so clones, around 50% occurring once. The material sequenced was NKG2D-high CD8+ T cells sorted from blood. These TCRs come from a human donor with alopecia areata.

Remarks on this clone: Other nucleotide sequences from this sample produce the same CDR3. The rearrangement joins TRBV7-2 to TRBJ2-1; unclear D gene. This CDR3 spans 16 amino acids. From germline, CDR1 is SGHTA and CDR2 FQGNSA. Trimming took off 1 base at V and 0 bases at J, with 10 bases between the two ends. This CDR3 is CASSLDGRSSYNEQFF. The CDR3 DNA reads TGTGCCAGCAGCTTAGATGGGCGGAGCTCCTACAATGAGCAGTTCTTC. Based on the CDR3 plus reference TRBV7-2 and TRBJ2-1, the full variable domain is GAGVSQSPSNKVTEKGKDVELRCDPISGHTALYWYRQSLGQGLEFLIYFQGNSAPDKSGLPSDRFSAERTGGSVSTLTIQRTQQEDSAVYLCASSLDGRSSYNEQFFGPGTRLTVL.

The chain uses TRBV7-8 and TRBJ2-7; TRBD2 is a possible D gene (7 bases). This CDR3 is built from 12 residues. Germline V gene sequence: CDR1 SGHVS, CDR2 FQNEAQ. Trimming cost V 7 bases and J 6 bases, with 13 bases left between them. The CDR3 is CASTPGGPEQYF. DNA of the CDR3: TGTGCCAGCACCCCGGGGGGCCCCGAGCAGTACTTC.